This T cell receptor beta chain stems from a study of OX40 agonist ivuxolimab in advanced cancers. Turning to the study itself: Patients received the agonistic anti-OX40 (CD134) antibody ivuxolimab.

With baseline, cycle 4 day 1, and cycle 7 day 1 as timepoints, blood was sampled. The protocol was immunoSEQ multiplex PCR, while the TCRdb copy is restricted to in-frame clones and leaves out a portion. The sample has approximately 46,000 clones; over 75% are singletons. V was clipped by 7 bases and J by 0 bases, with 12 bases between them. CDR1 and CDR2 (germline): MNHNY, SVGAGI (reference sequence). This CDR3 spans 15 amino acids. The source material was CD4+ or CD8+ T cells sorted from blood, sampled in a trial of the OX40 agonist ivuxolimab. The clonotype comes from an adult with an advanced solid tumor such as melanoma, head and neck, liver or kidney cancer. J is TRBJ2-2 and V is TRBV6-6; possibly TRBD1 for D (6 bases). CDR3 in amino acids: CASNQPGANTGELFF. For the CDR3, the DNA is TGTGCCAGCAATCAGCCAGGGGCGAACACCGGGGAGCTGTTTTTT.